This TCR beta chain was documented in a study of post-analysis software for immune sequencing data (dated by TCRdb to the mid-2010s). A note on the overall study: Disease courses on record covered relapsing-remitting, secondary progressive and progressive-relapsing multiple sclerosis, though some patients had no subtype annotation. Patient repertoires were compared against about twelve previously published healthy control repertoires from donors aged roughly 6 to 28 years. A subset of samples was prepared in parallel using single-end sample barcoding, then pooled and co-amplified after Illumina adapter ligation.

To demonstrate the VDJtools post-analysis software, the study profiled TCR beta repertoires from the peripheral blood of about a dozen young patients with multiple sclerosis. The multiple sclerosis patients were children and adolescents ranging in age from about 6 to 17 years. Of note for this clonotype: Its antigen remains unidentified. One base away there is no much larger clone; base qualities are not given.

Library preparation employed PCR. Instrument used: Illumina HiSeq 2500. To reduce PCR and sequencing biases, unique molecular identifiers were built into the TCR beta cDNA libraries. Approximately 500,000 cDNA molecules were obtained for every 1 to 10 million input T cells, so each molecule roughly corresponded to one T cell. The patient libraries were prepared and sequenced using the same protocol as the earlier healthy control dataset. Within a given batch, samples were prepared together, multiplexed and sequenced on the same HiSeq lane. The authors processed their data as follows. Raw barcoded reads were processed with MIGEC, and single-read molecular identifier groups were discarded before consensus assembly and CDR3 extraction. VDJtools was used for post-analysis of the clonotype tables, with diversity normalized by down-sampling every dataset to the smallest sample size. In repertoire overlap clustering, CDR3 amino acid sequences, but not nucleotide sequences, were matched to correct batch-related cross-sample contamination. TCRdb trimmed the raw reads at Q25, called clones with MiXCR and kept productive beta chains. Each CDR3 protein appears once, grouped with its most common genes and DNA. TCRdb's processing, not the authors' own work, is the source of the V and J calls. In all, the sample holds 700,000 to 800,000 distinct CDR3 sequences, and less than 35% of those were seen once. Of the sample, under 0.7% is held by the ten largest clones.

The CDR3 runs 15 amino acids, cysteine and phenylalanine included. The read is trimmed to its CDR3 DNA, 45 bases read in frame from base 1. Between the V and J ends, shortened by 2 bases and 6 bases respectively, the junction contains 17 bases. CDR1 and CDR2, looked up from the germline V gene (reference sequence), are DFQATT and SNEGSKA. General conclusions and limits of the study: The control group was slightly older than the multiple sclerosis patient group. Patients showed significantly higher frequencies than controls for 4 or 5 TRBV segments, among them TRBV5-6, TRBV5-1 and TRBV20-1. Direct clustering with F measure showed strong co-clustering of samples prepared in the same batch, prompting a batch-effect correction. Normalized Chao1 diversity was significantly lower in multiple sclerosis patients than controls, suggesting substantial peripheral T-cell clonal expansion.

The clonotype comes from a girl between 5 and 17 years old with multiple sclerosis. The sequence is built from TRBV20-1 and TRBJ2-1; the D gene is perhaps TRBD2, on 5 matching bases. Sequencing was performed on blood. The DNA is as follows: TGCAGTGCTAGAAGTCCGTCCCGGGGTCTCAATGAGCAGTTCTTC. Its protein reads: CSARSPSRGLNEQFF.